Listed below are T cell receptor beta chains from one sample, sequenced in a study of beta chain features in type 1 diabetes. Profiling relied on immunoSEQ multiplex PCR, and the TCRdb table lists in-frame clones only, not all of them. In the table there are 330,000 or so clones, 10% to 15% of which are singletons. The specimen sequenced was naive CD4+ T cells from blood. The receptors were sampled from a woman in her late teens or twenties with type 1 diabetes. The CDR3 runs from the conserved cysteine through the conserved F or W. Fields, in order: D gene, J gene, clone size, V gene, CDR3 protein, CDR3 DNA. D genes are given only for firm matches. For some rows the clone size is stated as once, few or many, or as a class when expanded; others skip it.

>TRBD1|TRBJ2-2|NA|TRBV27
CASAEDRAGTGELFF
TGTGCCAGCGCAGAGGACAGGGCGGGCACCGGGGAGCTGTTTTTT
>NA|TRBJ1-3|few|TRBV9
CASSATGPSGNTIYF
TGTGCCAGCAGCGCCACAGGGCCCTCGGGGAACACCATATATTTT
>NA|TRBJ2-1|few|TRBV5-5
CASSFQRHNEQFF
TGTGCCAGCAGCTTTCAGCGTCACAATGAGCAGTTCTTC
>NA|TRBJ2-1|NA|TRBV5-1
CASSPSRSSYNEQFF
TGCGCCAGCAGCCCGTCCCGGAGCTCTTACAATGAGCAGTTCTTC
>NA|TRBJ1-2|NA|TRBV27
CASSLEGNYGYTF
TGTGCCAGCAGTTTGGAGGGGAACTATGGCTACACCTTC
>TRBD2|TRBJ2-1|NA|TRBV4-2
CASSQGTSGRAGNEQFF
TGTGCCAGCAGCCAGGGGACTAGCGGGAGGGCCGGCAATGAGCAGTTCTTC
>TRBD2|TRBJ2-1|NA|TRBV30
CAWSHSGVYNEQFF
TGTGCCTGGAGTCATAGCGGGGTTTACAATGAGCAGTTCTTC
>NA|TRBJ1-2|few|TRBV28
CAISSDDGYTF
TGTGCCATCTCGAGCGACGATGGCTACACCTTC
>TRBD2|TRBJ2-1|few|TRBV29-1
CSVVTSAKYNEQFF
TGCAGCGTTGTCACTAGCGCAAAATACAATGAGCAGTTCTTC
>NA|TRBJ1-1|NA|TRBV19
CASSFGPRGTEAFF
TGTGCCAGTAGTTTCGGACCGCGGGGCACTGAAGCTTTCTTT
>TRBD1|TRBJ2-7|few|TRBV5-1
CASSPDRGSYEQYF
TGCGCCAGCAGTCCGGACAGGGGTTCCTACGAGCAGTACTTC
>TRBD1|TRBJ1-2|NA|TRBV30
CAWSVFGTAREVNYGYTF
TGTGCCTGGAGTGTTTTTGGGACAGCCAGGGAGGTTAACTATGGCTACACCTTC
>NA|TRBJ1-1|NA|TRBV7-3
CASSTQGNTEAFF
TGTGCCAGCAGCACCCAGGGGAACACTGAAGCTTTCTTT
>NA|TRBJ2-3|NA|TRBV5-4
CASSLGPTGTDTQYF
TGTGCCAGCAGCTTGGGTCCTACGGGCACAGATACGCAGTATTTT
>TRBD2|TRBJ2-7|few|TRBV29-1
CSVWGLARSYEQYF
TGCAGCGTGTGGGGACTAGCGCGGTCCTACGAGCAGTACTTC
>TRBD1|TRBJ2-7|NA|TRBV20-1
CSARQGNEQYF
TGCAGTGCCAGACAGGGGAACGAGCAGTACTTC
>NA|TRBJ2-3|few|TRBV7-2
CASSNYGGQDTQYF
TGTGCCAGCAGCAACTACGGGGGTCAAGATACGCAGTATTTT
>TRBD1|TRBJ1-1|NA|TRBV7-2
CASSARQGAIEAFF
TGTGCCAGCAGCGCCCGACAGGGGGCAATTGAAGCTTTCTTT
>NA|TRBJ1-4|few|TRBV4-3
CASSQNTGSLVEKLFF
TGCGCCAGCAGCCAAAATACCGGGAGTTTGGTTGAAAAACTGTTTTTT
>TRBD1|TRBJ2-4|NA|TRBV11-2
CASSLVGQGVENIQYF
TGTGCCAGCAGCTTAGTTGGGCAGGGGGTCGAAAACATTCAGTACTTC
>TRBD2|TRBJ2-1|few|TRBV7-2
CASSPRGGGYNEQFF
TGTGCCAGCAGCCCCCGGGGGGGAGGATACAATGAGCAGTTCTTC